Shown below are 11 T cell receptor beta chains from a single sample sequenced in a study of blood T cell repertoires in COVID-19. Profiling relied on immunoSEQ multiplex PCR, and the TCRdb table lists in-frame clones only, not all of them. The data show 200,000 to 250,000 clones, roughly 80% seen once. Source material: peripheral blood. These receptors came from a woman older than 75 with COVID-19, enrolled during active disease.

The chain employs TRBV2 and TRBJ2-3; the match to TRBD2 covers 7 bases. From germline, CDR1 is SNHLY and CDR2 FYNNEI. The CDR3 sequence is 16 residues long. Unmatched junction bases numbered 9, after V lost 3 bases and J lost 3 bases. This chain's CDR3 is CASSDFRGGMTDTQYF. The DNA of the CDR3 is TGTGCCAGCAGTGATTTTCGCGGGGGTATGACAGATACGCAGTATTTT. The variable domain in full, with the rest retrieved from reference TRBV2 and TRBJ2-3, is EPEVTQTPSHQVTQMGQEVILRCVPISNHLYFYWYRQILGQKVEFLVSFYNNEISEKSEIFDDQFSVERPDGSNFTLKIRSTKLEDSAMYFCASSDFRGGMTDTQYFGPGTRLTVL.

The rearrangement uses TRBV27 and TRBJ1-2, with D perhaps matching TRBD1 (5 bases). The CDR3 totals 13 residues. V lost 3 bases and J lost 10, with 15 bases in between. CDR1 and CDR2 from the germline V gene are MNHEY and SMNVEV (reference sequence). CDR3 nucleotide sequence: TGTGCCAGCAGTTTTACTACAGGATTGTACTACACCTTC. Translated: CASSFTTGLYYTF.

This clone was detected a few times. The V and J genes are TRBV18 and TRBJ1-1; 8 nucleotides align to TRBD1. The V gene's germline CDR1 is KGHSH and CDR2 LQKENI. The CDR3 sequence is 14 residues long. Germline trimming cut 5 bases from V and 1 base from J; bases unmatched to any gene: 3. The CDR3 loop is CASSTQGANTEAFF. Here the CDR3 DNA reads TGTGCCAGCTCAACCCAGGGGGCGAACACTGAAGCTTTCTTT.

As for this clone: Additional DNA sequences in this sample encode the identical CDR3. The rearrangement links TRBV19 to TRBJ2-2, with D tentatively TRBD2 (6 bases). V was cut by 3 bases and J by 2 bases, with 7 bases left in between. CDR1 and CDR2 from the germline V gene are LNHDA and SQIVND (reference sequence). The CDR3 totals 14 residues. CDR3 in amino acids: CASSIGLNTGELFF. The DNA of the CDR3 is TGTGCCAGTAGTATTGGACTAAACACCGGGGAGCTGTTTTTT.

The V and J genes are TRBV29-1 and TRBJ2-1; 11 bases line up with TRBD2. With V trimmed by 6 bases and J by 0 bases, 13 bases remained unmatched. This CDR3 spans 18 amino acids. Germline loops: CDR1 SQVTM, CDR2 ANQGSEA. The CDR3 sequence is CSVRDRVAGGRSYNEQFF. DNA of the CDR3: TGCAGCGTGAGGGACAGGGTAGCGGGAGGGCGCTCCTACAATGAGCAGTTCTTC.

This clone has just one count. This chain uses TRBV7-3 with TRBJ2-3; 8 nucleotides agree with TRBD1. This CDR3 contains 14 residues. Germline CDR1 is SGHTA and CDR2 is FQGTGA. The V segment lost 6 bases and the J segment 5 bases; nucleotides outside the gene matches: 7. The CDR3 DNA is TGTGCCAGCAGTGCCGGGACAGGTGGAGATACGCAGTATTTT. Translating it yields CASSAGTGGDTQYF.

The genes are TRBV6-6 and TRBJ1-1; 10 nucleotides line up with TRBD1. J gave up 3 bases and V 4 bases, and 5 bases lay outside the gene matches. Per germline, CDR1 MNHNY and CDR2 SVGAGI (reference sequence). The length of the CDR3 is 15 residues. CDR3 in amino acids: CASSSWDRGDTEAFF. In DNA form, the CDR3 reads TGTGCCAGCAGTTCCTGGGACAGGGGTGACACTGAAGCTTTCTTT.

This clone was detected many times. V usage is TRBV6-2 or TRBV6-3 and J usage is TRBJ1-1; D uncertain. There are 14 residues in the CDR3. Trimming cost V 2 bases and J 0 bases, with 7 bases left between them. Germline V gives CDR1 MNHEY, CDR2 SVGEGT. The CDR3 spells CASSYAPMNTEAFF. CDR3 in DNA: TGTGCCAGCAGTTACGCGCCGATGAACACTGAAGCTTTCTTT.

V is TRBV5-1 and J is TRBJ2-2; 8 bases fit TRBD1. CDR1 is SGHRS, CDR2 YFSETQ, per germline. V shed 3 bases, J shed 4 bases, and the junction held 2 bases outside the gene matches. The CDR3 loop spans 14 amino acids. This chain's CDR3 is CASSSGQATGELFF. CDR3 coding DNA: TGCGCCAGCAGCTCGGGACAGGCCACCGGGGAGCTGTTTTTT.

The V call is TRBV30, the J call TRBJ1-6; weak D call: TRBD1 (6 bases). This CDR3 has 14 amino acids. Germline V lookup: CDR1 GTSNPN, CDR2 SVGIG (reference sequence). The germline V and J ends were trimmed by 5 bases and 9 bases, with 17 bases remaining between them. CDR3 nucleotide sequence: TGTGCCTGGTCTACGCAGGGAGGGGGTTCACCCCTCCACTTT. Amino acids: CAWSTQGGGSPLHF.

This clone was detected only a few times. The V call is TRBV28, the J call TRBJ1-5, with D possibly TRBD1 on 5 matching bases. Trimming cost V 5 bases and J 5 bases, with 7 bases left between them. The CDR3 contains 12 residues. The V gene's germline CDR1 is MDHEN and CDR2 SYDVKM. The chain's CDR3 is CASSVTDQPQHF. The CDR3 DNA reads as TGTGCCAGCAGTGTGACAGATCAGCCCCAGCATTTT.